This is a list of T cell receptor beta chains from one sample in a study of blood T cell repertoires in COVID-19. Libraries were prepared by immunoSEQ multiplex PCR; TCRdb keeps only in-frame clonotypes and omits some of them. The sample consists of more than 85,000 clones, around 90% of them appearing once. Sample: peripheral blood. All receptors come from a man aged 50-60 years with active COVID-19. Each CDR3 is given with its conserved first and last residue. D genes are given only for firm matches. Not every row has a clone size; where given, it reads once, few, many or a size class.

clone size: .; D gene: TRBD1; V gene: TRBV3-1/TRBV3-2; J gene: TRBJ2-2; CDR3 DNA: TGTGCCAGCAGCCAATACGACAGGGGGCCCGGGGAGCTGTTTTTT; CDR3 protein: CASSQYDRGPGELFF
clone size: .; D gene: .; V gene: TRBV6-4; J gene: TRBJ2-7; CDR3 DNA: TGTGCCAGCAGTGCCAGGACAGTTCCTGAACCTCCCTACGAGCAGTACTTC; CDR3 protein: CASSARTVPEPPYEQYF
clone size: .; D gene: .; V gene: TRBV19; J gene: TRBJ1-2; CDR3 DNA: TGTGCCAGTAAGGGCGCCCCCGAGGGTTCTGGGGGCTACACCTTC; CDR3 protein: CASKGAPEGSGGYTF
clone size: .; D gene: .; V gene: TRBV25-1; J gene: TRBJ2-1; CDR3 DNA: TGTGCCAGCAGTGACCCAGGGAGGCCCTACAATGAGCAGTTCTTC; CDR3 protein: CASSDPGRPYNEQFF
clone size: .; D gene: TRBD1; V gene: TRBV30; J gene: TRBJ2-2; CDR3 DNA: TGTGCCTGGACCAGACAGGGAACCGGGGAGCTGTTTTTT; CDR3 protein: CAWTRQGTGELFF
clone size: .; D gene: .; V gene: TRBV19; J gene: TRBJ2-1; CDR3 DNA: TGTGCCAGTAAGAGGACCGAACCAGGGCATGAGCAGTTCTTC; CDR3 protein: CASKRTEPGHEQFF
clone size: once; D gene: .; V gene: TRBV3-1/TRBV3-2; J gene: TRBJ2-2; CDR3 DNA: TGTGCCAGCAGCCAGACGGGTCGAGCCGGGGAGCTGTTTTTT; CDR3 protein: CASSQTGRAGELFF
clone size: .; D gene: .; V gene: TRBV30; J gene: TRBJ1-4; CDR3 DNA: TGTGCCTGTCAACCGACTGGCGAAAAACTGTTTTTT; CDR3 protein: CACQPTGEKLFF
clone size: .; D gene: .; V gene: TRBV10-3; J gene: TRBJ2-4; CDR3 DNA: TGTGCCACCACTGAGACAGAACAAAACATTCAGTACTTC; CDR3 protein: CATTETEQNIQYF
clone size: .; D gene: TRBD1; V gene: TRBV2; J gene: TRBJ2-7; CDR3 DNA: TGTGCCAGCAGTAGGGACAGTAGCTCCTACGAGCAGTACTTC; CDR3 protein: CASSRDSSSYEQYF
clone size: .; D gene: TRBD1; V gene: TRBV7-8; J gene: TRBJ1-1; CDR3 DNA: TGTGCCAGCAGCCGCACAGGGGGCAAGACCACTGAAGCTTTCTTT; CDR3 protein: CASSRTGGKTTEAFF
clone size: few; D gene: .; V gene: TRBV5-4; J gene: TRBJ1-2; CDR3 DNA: TGTGCCAGCAGCTTGACGGACAGCGATCCACAGTGGCACCGAAAATATGGCTACACCTTC; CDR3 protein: CASSLTDSDPQWHRKYGYTF